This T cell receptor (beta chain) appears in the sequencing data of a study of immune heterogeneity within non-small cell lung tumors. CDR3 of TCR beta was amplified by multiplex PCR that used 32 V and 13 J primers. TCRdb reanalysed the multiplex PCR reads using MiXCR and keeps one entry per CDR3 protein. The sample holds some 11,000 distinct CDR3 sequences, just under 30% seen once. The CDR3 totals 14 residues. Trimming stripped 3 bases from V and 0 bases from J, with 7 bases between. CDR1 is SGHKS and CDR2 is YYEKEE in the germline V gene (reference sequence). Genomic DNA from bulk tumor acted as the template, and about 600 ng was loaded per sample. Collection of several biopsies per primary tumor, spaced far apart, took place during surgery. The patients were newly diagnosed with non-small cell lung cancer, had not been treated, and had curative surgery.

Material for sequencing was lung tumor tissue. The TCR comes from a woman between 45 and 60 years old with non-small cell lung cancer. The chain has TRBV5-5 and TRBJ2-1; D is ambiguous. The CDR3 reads CASSYGISYNEQFF. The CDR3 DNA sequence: TGTGCCAGCAGCTATGGGATCTCCTACAATGAGCAGTTCTTC.